This T cell receptor (beta chain) was sequenced in a study of regulatory T cells in long-lasting Graves disease. This clonotype occurred many times. The authors built TCR beta libraries using iRepertoire HTBI primers and Arm-PCR of CDR3 regions. MiXCR, run by TCRdb on the multiplex PCR reads, gives a single entry per CDR3 protein. The sample has about 470,000 distinct CDR3 sequences; around 14% are singletons. The V end lost 1 base, the J end lost 2 bases, and 8 bases lay between the germline ends. Germline-derived CDR1 and CDR2 are DFQATT and SNEGSKA (reference sequence). This CDR3 has 13 amino acids. As to time point: newly diagnosed GD, antithyroid drugs for less than 3 months. Scientists built the TCR library using RNA that was extracted from PBMCs. The sample was also linked to a second study, of T cells in Graves' hyperthyroidism and ophthalmopathy. This second study notes: In blood, most of the thyroid clonotypes expanded above 0.001 were also present. The authors' 13 V-J model separated ophthalmopathy from stable hyperthyroidism.

The sample was peripheral blood mononuclear cells (PBMCs), taken at new diagnosis, from a patient treated with antithyroid drugs. The receptor comes from a woman younger than 45 with Graves disease. The chain carries TRBV20-1 and TRBJ1-1; the D gene is possibly TRBD1 (6 bases). This CDR3 reads CSARGTVNTEAFF. CDR3 bases: TGCAGTGCTAGAGGGACAGTTAACACTGAAGCTTTCTTT.